This T cell receptor (beta chain) was captured in a study of response to subunit inactivated influenza vaccine. General study points: With each seasonal influenza vaccination, the authors suggested, few new T cells are recruited.

Each CDR3 protein gets one entry after TCRdb re-called the RT-PCR reads with MiXCR. The sample consists of 560,000 or so distinct CDR3 sequences, around 8% of them appearing once. The CDR3 totals 15 residues. V was pared by 2 bases and J by 0 bases, with 5 bases between. This clonotype came up many times. The antigen is unknown. The chain couples TRBV12-3 or TRBV12-4 to TRBJ2-6; no clear D. This receptor was identified in a man aged 45 to 75 who received an inactivated influenza vaccine. This material consisted of PBMCs from blood, taken less than 30 months after vaccination. The CDR3, as DNA: TGTGCCAGCAGTTTAAGGGTCTCTGGGGCCAACGTCCTGACTTTC. The encoded protein is CASSLRVSGANVLTF.